This entry features one T cell receptor beta chain sequence. Original processing methods: Scientists estimated how many nucleated cells there were by amplifying reference gene primers. Some clones are missing from TCRdb's copy, which holds only in-frame ones; the method was immunoSEQ multiplex PCR. V, J and clone size derive from that table, while D and trimming were established from the DNA sequence. This sample has some 54,000 clones, with over 75% found just once. The sample is drawn from a study of blood T cell repertoires in COVID-19. The ends were cut back, 7 bases at V and 0 bases at J, with 12 bases in the middle. CDR3 length: 14 residues. CDR1 and CDR2 from the germline V gene are MDHEN and SYDVKM.

The V call is TRBV28, the J call TRBJ1-1, with D maybe TRBD1 (6 bases). The origin of this receptor is a man in his 70s with active COVID-19. The specimen was peripheral blood. The CDR3 DNA follows: TGTGCCAGCACGGGGGGCTCGGTGAACACTGAAGCTTTCTTT. It yields the protein CASTGGSVNTEAFF. Full variable domain (missing parts from reference TRBV28 and TRBJ1-1): DVKVTQSSRYLVKRTGEKVFLECVQDMDHENMFWYRQDPGLGLRLIYFSYDVKMKEKGDIPEGYSVSREKKERFSLILESASTNQTSMYLCASTGGSVNTEAFFGQGTRLTVV.